The 24 T cell receptor beta chains below all came from one sample that was sequenced in a study of T-cell reconstitution after alpha-beta-depleted transplantation in children. Preparation of the TCRbeta library was carried out with unique molecular identifiers. One entry per CDR3 protein, called by TCRdb with MiXCR from the PCR reads. Of roughly 500,000 distinct CDR3 sequences listed, around 12% were seen once; the top ten hold around 5.8%. Sequenced here: PBMCs from the stem cell graft donor, sampled from the stem cell graft. The receptor source for this set is a human donor who donated a stem cell graft to a child with combined immunodeficiency.

This clonotype appeared many times. The chain couples TRBV9 to TRBJ2-3; 10 bases map to TRBD2. The CDR3 runs 16 residues. V shed 0 bases, J shed 1 base, and the junction held 2 bases outside the gene matches. CDR1 SGDLS and CDR2 YYNGEE come from the germline V gene. DNA of the CDR3: TGTGCCAGCAGCGTAGACCTAGCGGGGGGCACAGATACGCAGTATTTT. As protein: CASSVDLAGGTDTQYF. Together with reference TRBV9 and TRBJ2-3, the CDR3 gives the full variable domain: DSGVTQTPKHLITATGQRVTLRCSPRSGDLSVYWYQQSLDQGLQFLIQYYNGEERAKGNILERFSAQQFPDLHSELNLSSLELGDSALYFCASSVDLAGGTDTQYFGPGTRLTVL.

There are a few counts of this clonotype. This chain connects TRBV29-1 to TRBJ1-4; no clear D. This CDR3 spans 14 amino acids. Germline CDR1 SQVTM, CDR2 ANQGSEA. Between the trimmed V and J ends, which lost 4 bases and 5 bases, there was a span of 14 bases. The CDR3, as DNA: TGCAGCGTTGCCGGGGAGGGTTGGAATGAAAAACTGTTTTTT. Its translation: CSVAGEGWNEKLFF.

This clonotype came up a few times. The genes are TRBV30 and TRBJ2-3, with a possible D match to TRBD2 (5 bases). The V end was cut by 8 bases, the J end by 1 base, with 13 bases between. The germline gives CDR1 GTSNPN, CDR2 SVGIG (reference sequence). This CDR3 has 13 amino acids. The CDR3 region has the DNA TGTGCCCGCCGGGGAATTGGCACAGATACGCAGTATTTT. This sequence encodes CARRGIGTDTQYF.

This clonotype occurred a few times. The V gene is TRBV29-1, the J gene TRBJ2-7, with D perhaps TRBD2 (6 bases). This CDR3 is 14 amino acids long. Germline loops: CDR1 SQVTM, CDR2 ANQGSEA. The ends were cut back, 3 bases at V and 0 bases at J, with 12 bases in the middle. CDR3 nucleotides: TGCAGCGTTGAGATTGGGGGAGGCTCCTACGAGCAGTACTTC. This translates into CSVEIGGGSYEQYF.

This clonotype was recorded a few times. The chain is built from TRBV12-3 or TRBV12-4 and TRBJ2-1; D may be TRBD2 (6 bases). This CDR3 region has 12 residues. The germline V and J ends were trimmed by 3 bases and 10 bases, with 10 bases remaining between them. CDR3 sequence (DNA): TGTGCCAGCAGTTTGGGACTTTGGGAGCAGTTCTTC. Encoded protein: CASSLGLWEQFF.

This clonotype was seen ten or more times. The J gene is TRBJ2-5, the V gene TRBV5-1, with D possibly being TRBD1 (6 bases). Deletions cut 2 bases from V and 2 bases from J, with 16 bases between. The CDR3 runs 16 residues. Germline CDR1 SGHRS, CDR2 YFSETQ. CDR3 bases: TGCGCCAGCAGCTTACTGAGACAGGTCCGTCAAGAGACCCAGTACTTC. The encoded protein is CASSLLRQVRQETQYF.

This clonotype was seen more than once but under ten times. The V and J genes are TRBV7-6 and TRBJ2-5; 12 nucleotides align to TRBD1. CDR1 and CDR2 from the germline V gene are SGHVS and FNYEAQ. V was clipped by 5 bases and J by 1 base; unmatched bases: 5. The length of the CDR3 is 16 residues. The CDR3 loop is CASSLGTGGGQETQYF. The CDR3 DNA follows: TGTGCCAGCAGCCTGGGGACAGGGGGCGGCCAAGAGACCCAGTACTTC.

On this clonotype: The junction departs from germline at one end; a sequencing error may be responsible. The chain joins TRBV7-1 to TRBJ1-5; no definite D call. TRBV7-1 is filed as an ORF, its function uncertain. CDR3 length: 12 residues. The CDR3 spells CSSSSSNQPQHF. CDR3 sequence (DNA): TGTTCCAGCAGCTCGAGCAATCAGCCCCAGCATTTT.

This clonotype appeared a few times. The V gene is TRBV25-1, the J gene TRBJ1-2; 7 bases are a match to TRBD1. V was clipped by 2 bases and J by 4 bases; unmatched bases: 7. Looked up from germline, CDR1 is MGHDK and CDR2 is SYGVNS. The CDR3 totals 15 residues. The CDR3 loop reads CASSERGQHFYGYTF. CDR3 coding DNA: TGTGCCAGCAGTGAAAGGGGGCAGCACTTCTATGGCTACACCTTC.

This clonotype was found a few times. One base away lies a much larger clone, so this may be a sequencing read error. The genes are TRBV5-6 and TRBJ2-7, with TRBD2 identical over 7 bases. The junction had 3 bases not matched to a gene; V was cut back by 4 bases and J by 2 bases. This CDR3 spans 13 amino acids. Germline V lookup: CDR1 SGHDT, CDR2 YYEEEE. The CDR3: CASSTGLTYEQYF. CDR3 coding DNA: TGTGCCAGCAGCACGGGACTAACCTACGAGCAGTACTTC.

This clonotype came up a few times. The CDR3 coding sequence is TGTGCCAGCAGTGGCTGGGGCAGTTCTTCCAATCCTATAAGACAAGAGACCCAGTACTTC. This gives the protein CASSGWGSSSNPIRQETQYF. The chain combines TRBV6-4 with TRBJ2-5; TRBD1 is a possible D gene (5 bases). The length of the CDR3 is 20 residues. Germline CDR1 and CDR2: MRHNA and SNTAGT. V was cut by 4 bases and J by 2 bases, with 29 bases left in between.

This chain uses TRBV6-1 with TRBJ2-5, with D hard to call. V was shortened by 6 bases and J by 1 base, with 15 bases between the two germline ends. This CDR3 has 15 amino acids. CDR1 MNHNS and CDR2 SASEGT come from the germline V gene. CDR3 region: CASRVGARPQETQYF. Written as DNA, the CDR3 is TGTGCCAGCAGGGTTGGCGCAAGGCCCCAAGAGACCCAGTACTTC.

This clonotype has more than one count but fewer than ten. The CDR3 bases are TGCGCCAGCAGTCGGGGGACACGAAGGATCCATGGCTACACCTTC. Its protein is CASSRGTRRIHGYTF. J is TRBJ1-2 and V is TRBV10-1; D might be TRBD1 (6 bases). V gave up 5 bases and J gave up 6 bases, with 19 bases separating them. The CDR3 has 15 amino acids. Germline V gives CDR1 WNHNN, CDR2 SYGVQD (reference sequence).

The chain links TRBV12-3 or TRBV12-4 to TRBJ1-1, with TRBD1 matching over 9 bases. Trimming took 6 bases from V and 3 from J; bases not matched to a gene: 5. CDR3 length equals 14 residues. CDR3 bases: TGTGCCAGCAGCCGGACAGGGGTTCACACTGAAGCTTTCTTT. Translated, it gives CASSRTGVHTEAFF.

The chain employs TRBV14 and TRBJ1-6; D is possibly TRBD1 (6 bases). CDR1 SGHDN and CDR2 FVKESK come from the germline V gene. The CDR3 loop spans 14 amino acids. Trimming shortened V by 4 bases and J by 9 bases, and 13 bases separated the two germline ends. The CDR3 bases are TGTGCCAGCAGCCCAGGGGTTTTGGCTTCACCCCTCCACTTT. It translates to CASSPGVLASPLHF.

This clonotype was seen ten or more times. The chain has TRBV10-3 and TRBJ2-3; the D gene is possibly TRBD1 (6 bases). Germline CDR1 is ENHRY and CDR2 is SYGVKD. This CDR3 contains 14 residues. Trimming stripped 8 bases from V and 2 bases from J, with 14 bases between. This CDR3 reads CAIGGSPDTDTQYF. CDR3 nucleotides: TGTGCCATCGGGGGCAGTCCCGACACAGATACGCAGTATTTT.

In its sample, this clonotype was seen a few times. The chain combines TRBV9 with TRBJ2-2; D is perhaps TRBD1 or TRBD2 (5 bases each). The length of the CDR3 is 15 residues. Germline CDR1 is SGDLS and CDR2 is YYNGEE. The V end lost 4 bases, the J end lost 1 base, and 11 bases lay between the germline ends. The CDR3 spells CASSRDGRNTGELFF. The CDR3, as DNA: TGTGCCAGCAGCCGGGACGGAAGGAACACCGGGGAGCTGTTTTTT. Full variable domain (outside the CDR3, taken from reference TRBV9 and TRBJ2-2): DSGVTQTPKHLITATGQRVTLRCSPRSGDLSVYWYQQSLDQGLQFLIQYYNGEERAKGNILERFSAQQFPDLHSELNLSSLELGDSALYFCASSRDGRNTGELFFGEGSRLTVL.

This clonotype was observed many times. In DNA, the CDR3 is TGTGCCAGCAGTGAAGGTATTGGGGGGACGCAGTATTTT. Translating gives CASSEGIGGTQYF. This rearrangement joins TRBV25-1 to TRBJ2-3; D perhaps matches TRBD2 (6 bases). Trimming took off 2 bases at V and 9 bases at J, with 12 bases between the two ends. Germline CDR1 and CDR2: MGHDK and SYGVNS. The CDR3 runs 13 residues.

The rearrangement links TRBV6-2 or TRBV6-3 to TRBJ2-7; TRBD2 matches 9 bases. J gave up 4 bases and V 6 bases, and 10 bases lay outside the gene matches. Germline-derived CDR1 and CDR2 are MNHEY and SVGEGT. This CDR3 spans 15 amino acids. CDR3 sequence: CASSPPGGRDYEQYF. The CDR3 DNA follows: TGTGCCAGCAGCCCCCCGGGCGGGAGGGATTACGAGCAGTACTTC.

CDR3 in amino acids: CASSFSPLAERGEQYF. CDR3 bases: TGTGCCAGCAGCTTCTCCCCCCTAGCGGAGAGGGGCGAGCAGTACTTC. The genes are TRBV11-2 and TRBJ2-7, with 7 bases matching TRBD2. CDR3 length equals 16 residues. The germline gives CDR1 SGHAT, CDR2 FQNNGV. V shed 3 bases and J 6 bases; nucleotides not matched to a gene: 14.

This clonotype was recorded many times. V gene TRBV15 combines with J gene TRBJ2-2, with TRBD1 matching over 8 bases. Per germline, CDR1 LNHNV and CDR2 YYDKDF (reference sequence). The V gene end was trimmed by 1 base and the J gene end by 4 bases; junction bases not matched to a gene: 8. This CDR3 region has 17 residues. The CDR3 here is CATSRGTGQSRTGELFF. In DNA, the CDR3 is TGTGCCACCAGCAGAGGGACAGGGCAGAGTCGCACCGGGGAGCTGTTTTTT.

The sample holds a few counts of this clonotype. The chain carries TRBV20-1 and TRBJ1-6, with a tentative D call TRBD1 (6 bases). Per germline, CDR1 DFQATT and CDR2 SNEGSKA (reference sequence). The CDR3 is 13 amino acids. CDR3 DNA: TGCGTACAGGGCGGTCCCTATAATTCACCCCTCCACTTT. It translates to CVQGGPYNSPLHF.

This chain joins TRBV20-1 and TRBJ1-1, with D tentatively TRBD1 (5 bases). The CDR3 has 15 amino acids. Trimming removed 3 bases at V and 5 bases at J, with 19 bases between. From germline, CDR1 is DFQATT and CDR2 SNEGSKA (reference sequence). The CDR3 loop reads CSARSARVTETEAFF. CDR3 coding DNA: TGCAGTGCTAGGTCCGCGCGCGTGACAGAGACTGAAGCTTTCTTT.

This clonotype has more than one count but fewer than ten. Germline is not matched at one junction end, which may reflect a read error. The chain combines TRBV12-3 or TRBV12-4 with TRBJ2-7; 7 bases match TRBD2. The CDR3 loop spans 13 amino acids. The CDR3 coding sequence is TGTGCCAGCAGTGTAGCGGGCACCTACGAGCAGTACTTC. Protein: CASSVAGTYEQYF.